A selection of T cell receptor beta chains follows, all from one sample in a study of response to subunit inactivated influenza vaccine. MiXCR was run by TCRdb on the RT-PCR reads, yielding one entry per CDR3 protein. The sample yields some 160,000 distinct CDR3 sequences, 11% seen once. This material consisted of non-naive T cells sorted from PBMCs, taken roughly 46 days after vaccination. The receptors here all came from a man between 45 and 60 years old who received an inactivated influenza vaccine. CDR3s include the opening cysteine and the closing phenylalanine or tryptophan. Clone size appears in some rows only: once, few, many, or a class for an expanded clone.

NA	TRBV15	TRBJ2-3	CATTGTDRDRHTDTQYF
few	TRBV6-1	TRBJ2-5	CASSRQFQETQYF
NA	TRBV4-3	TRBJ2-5	CASSQNPANQETQYF
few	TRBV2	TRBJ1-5	CASSVGQPNQPQHF
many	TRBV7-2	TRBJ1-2	CASSLVGGPNYGYTF
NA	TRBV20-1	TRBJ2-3	CSASTGPDTQYF
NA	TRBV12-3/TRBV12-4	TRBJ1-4	CASSPQGYWEKLFF
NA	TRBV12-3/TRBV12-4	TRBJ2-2	CASGRRRWNTGELFF
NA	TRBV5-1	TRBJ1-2	CASSLEWSSKVYTF
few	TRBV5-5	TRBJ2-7	CASSLEGTVPSYEQYF
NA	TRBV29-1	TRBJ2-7	CSVLDPGQGFYEQYF
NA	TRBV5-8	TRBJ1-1	CASSLEVGGTEAFF
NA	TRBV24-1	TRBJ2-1	CATSDLRDTFGLQFF
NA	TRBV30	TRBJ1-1	CAWSVVSEVPEAFF
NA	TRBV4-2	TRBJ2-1	CASSQDPSSGGANEQFF
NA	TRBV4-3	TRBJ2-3	CASSQEGTSRTQYF
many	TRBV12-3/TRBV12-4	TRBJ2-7	CASSLDGQGNNEQYF
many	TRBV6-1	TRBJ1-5	CASRLDGTNQPQHF
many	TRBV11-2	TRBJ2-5	CASSLRDSGGMETQYF
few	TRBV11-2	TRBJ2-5	CASTFRGGGETQYF
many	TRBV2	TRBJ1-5	CASRQQGAQPQHF
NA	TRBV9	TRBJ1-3	CASSVQVSGNTIYF
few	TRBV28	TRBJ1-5	CASNTGGTNQPQHF
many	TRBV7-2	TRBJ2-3	CASSPGGWSDTQYF
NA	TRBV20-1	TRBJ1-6	CSAHTSGGNSPLHF
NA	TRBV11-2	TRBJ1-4	CASSLYLGAGVGNEKLFF
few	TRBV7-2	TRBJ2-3	CSSSFSIDTQYF
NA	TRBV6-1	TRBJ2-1	CASTLAGSYNEQFF
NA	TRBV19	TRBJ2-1	CASTSPRVAGGQGSYNEQFF
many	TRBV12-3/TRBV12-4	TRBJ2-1	CASRSTSHEQFF
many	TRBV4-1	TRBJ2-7	CASSRGQGGGALEQYF
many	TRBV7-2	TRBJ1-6	CASSSINSPGSPLHF
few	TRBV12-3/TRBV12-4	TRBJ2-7	CASSFWLAPSYEQYF
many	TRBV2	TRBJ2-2	CASRASGGPNTGELFF
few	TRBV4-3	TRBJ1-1	CASSQERRPGVVATEAFF
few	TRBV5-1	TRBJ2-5	CASSERLAGGFQETQYF
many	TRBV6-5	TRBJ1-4	CASSSPATNEKLFF
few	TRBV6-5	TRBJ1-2	CASRLRGNGYTF
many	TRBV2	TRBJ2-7	CASSPGQGVITYEQYF
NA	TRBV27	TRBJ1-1	CATSTRAAGSLAFF
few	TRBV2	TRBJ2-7	CASSRQGARSYEQYF
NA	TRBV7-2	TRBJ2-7	CASSETETYEQYF
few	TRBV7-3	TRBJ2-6	CASSLRQGAGANVLTF
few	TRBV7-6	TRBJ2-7	CASAPSAGGGSSYEQYF
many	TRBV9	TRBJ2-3	CASSVEGLTQYF
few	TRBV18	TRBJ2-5	CASSQPGRDTQETQYF
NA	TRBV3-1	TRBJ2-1	CASSHFHSGVNNEQFF
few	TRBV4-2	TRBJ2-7	CASSQAALAGPYEQYF
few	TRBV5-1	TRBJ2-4	CASRKGTGMRPENIQYF
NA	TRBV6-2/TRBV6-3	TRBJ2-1	CASSYNSGQFF
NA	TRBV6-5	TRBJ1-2	CASSYARTGGGYGYTF